This record covers a single TCR beta chain. cDNA came from around 0.5 to 1 ug RNA primed by random hexamers. TCRdb reanalysed the immunoSEQ multiplex PCR reads using MiXCR and keeps one entry per CDR3 protein. The table has about 180,000 distinct CDR3 sequences, roughly 94% seen once. The CDR3 runs to 15 residues. Trimming removed 3 bases at V and 5 bases at J, with 19 bases between. Per germline, CDR1 DFQATT and CDR2 SNEGSKA (reference sequence). This entry belongs to a study of CD8 T cells in Susac syndrome. Sequencing was carried out using CD4+ T cells from PBMCs. This rearrangement joins TRBV20-1 to TRBJ1-2, with a possible D match to TRBD1 (6 bases). The receptor was derived from a human donor with Susac syndrome. CDR3 protein: CSASRGGGGGYGYTF. DNA for the CDR3: TGCAGTGCTAGTCGCGGCGGGGGCGGCGGGTATGGCTACACCTTC.